The next 20 T cell receptor beta chains were all read from a single sample in a study of tissue T cells after allogeneic stem cell transplantation. The table came from immunoSEQ multiplex PCR; TCRdb's copy has only in-frame clones and leaves some out. Found here are about 26,000 clones, about 90% of them singletons; the top ten hold roughly 2%. This material consisted of blood, taken before transplantation. All receptors derive from a male donor at least 60 years old who later had graft-versus-host disease after an allogeneic stem cell transplant.

The rearrangement joins TRBV6-4 to TRBJ2-3; no firm D call. From germline, CDR1 is MRHNA and CDR2 SNTAGT. The CDR3 is 14 amino acids. Trimming took off 3 bases at V and 0 bases at J, with 7 bases between the two ends. The chain's CDR3 is CASSELVSTDTQYF. CDR3 bases: TGTGCCAGCAGTGAATTAGTCAGCACAGATACGCAGTATTTT.

The J gene is TRBJ2-3, the V gene TRBV5-1; D may correspond to TRBD1 or TRBD2 (5 bases each). V lost 3 bases, J lost 0 bases, and 11 bases lay in between. CDR3 length: 15 amino acids. CDR1 SGHRS and CDR2 YFSETQ come from the germline V gene. CDR3 sequence: CASSWGSSSTDTQYF. The CDR3 region has the DNA TGCGCCAGCAGCTGGGGGAGCTCTAGCACAGATACGCAGTATTTT.

J is TRBJ1-6 and V is TRBV30; 8 nucleotides line up with TRBD1. This CDR3 is built from 20 residues. The V gene end was trimmed by 4 bases and the J gene end by 0 bases; junction bases not matched to a gene: 17. CDR1 and CDR2 (germline): GTSNPN, SVGIG (reference sequence). The CDR3 protein is CAWNFPRQGPPSSYNSPLHF. The CDR3 DNA reads as TGTGCCTGGAATTTCCCCCGACAGGGGCCCCCAAGCTCCTATAATTCACCCCTCCACTTT.

This chain links TRBV2 with TRBJ1-2; D gene ambiguous. The CDR3 extends over 12 amino acids. In germline, CDR1 is SNHLY, CDR2 FYNNEI. The ends were cut back, 7 bases at V and 8 bases at J, with 14 bases in the middle. The CDR3 reads CASMVGVEGYTF. Written as DNA, the CDR3 is TGTGCCAGCATGGTCGGCGTGGAGGGCTACACCTTC.

The CDR3 here is CASSHIHSLTRGDQPQHF. For the CDR3, the DNA is TGTGCCAGCAGTCACATCCACTCGCTAACGAGGGGGGATCAGCCCCAGCATTTT. This chain connects TRBV6-2 or TRBV6-3 to TRBJ1-5; D might be TRBD1 (6 bases). With 5 bases removed from V and 5 bases from J, the gap between germline ends came to 25 bases. The CDR3 runs 18 residues. Germline V gene lookup returns CDR1 MNHEY and CDR2 SVGEGT.

The chain has TRBV4-1 and TRBJ1-1; D perhaps matches TRBD1 (6 bases). V gave up 8 bases and J gave up 4 bases, with 20 bases separating them. The CDR3 runs 15 residues. CDR1 MGHRA and CDR2 YSYEKL come from the germline V gene. CDR3 DNA sequence: TGCGCCAGCCGAGAAAGGGAACAAGGGGGCACTGAAGCTTTCTTT. As protein: CASREREQGGTEAFF.

This clone was seen a single time. The V gene is TRBV9, the J gene TRBJ2-1, with 12 bases identical to TRBD2. Germline V gives CDR1 SGDLS, CDR2 YYNGEE. The CDR3 spans 17 residues. J gave up 7 bases and V 4 bases, and 12 bases lay outside the gene matches. The CDR3 DNA is TGTGCCAGCAGCCTGCGATACGGACTAGCGGGGAGGAATGAGCAGTTCTTC. It encodes CASSLRYGLAGRNEQFF.

The gene calls are TRBV5-1 and TRBJ2-5, with D uncertain. Trimming removed 0 bases from V and 1 base from J, with 7 bases in between. The CDR3 runs 14 residues. Germline CDR1 is SGHRS and CDR2 is YFSETQ. The CDR3 is CASSLDQPQETQYF. The CDR3 coding sequence is TGCGCCAGCAGCTTGGACCAGCCCCAAGAGACCCAGTACTTC.

The chain is built from TRBV7-3 and TRBJ2-2; 10 bases are a match to TRBD2. Looked up from germline, CDR1 is SGHTA and CDR2 is FQGTGA. The CDR3 loop spans 15 amino acids. With 5 bases clipped from V and 6 bases from J, the junction kept 6 bases outside the gene matches. CDR3 DNA: TGTGCCAGCAGCCCGCTAGCGGGAGTCCCCGGGGAGCTGTTTTTT. This translates into CASSPLAGVPGELFF.

This chain connects TRBV5-1 to TRBJ2-7; 8 bases map to TRBD2. With 0 bases clipped from V and 1 base from J, the junction kept 6 bases outside the gene matches. Germline loops: CDR1 SGHRS, CDR2 YFSETQ. There are 16 residues in the CDR3. The CDR3 DNA follows: TGCGCCAGCAGCTTGGTCCCCCAGCGGGGGTCCTACGAGCAGTACTTC. Protein: CASSLVPQRGSYEQYF.

This clone was seen just once. The chain couples TRBV14 to TRBJ1-4; possible D gene TRBD1, 6 bases. CDR3 size: 16 residues. V lost 1 base, J lost 5 bases, and 14 bases lay in between. The V gene's germline CDR1 is SGHDN and CDR2 FVKESK. The CDR3 here is CASSQVTGQLNEKLFF. CDR3 bases: TGTGCCAGCAGCCAAGTTACAGGACAGCTAAATGAAAAACTGTTTTTT.

CDR3 sequence: CASSPDVRTHLYEQYF. CDR3 DNA: TGTGCCAGCAGCCCGGACGTAAGGACTCATTTGTACGAGCAGTACTTC. V usage is TRBV5-8 and J usage is TRBJ2-7; D is possibly TRBD2 (5 bases). Between the trimmed V and J ends, which lost 4 bases and 4 bases, there was a span of 21 bases. This CDR3 has 16 amino acids. Per the germline V gene, CDR1 is SGHTS and CDR2 is YDEGEE. Variable domain in full (rest from reference TRBV5-8 and TRBJ2-7): EAGVTQSPTHLIKTRGQQATLRCSPISGHTSVYWYQQALGLGLQFLLWYDEGEERNRGNFPPRFSGRQFPNYSSELNVNALELEDSALYLCASSPDVRTHLYEQYFGPGTRLTVT.

This chain uses TRBV6-1 with TRBJ1-2, with unresolved D. The germline V gene has CDR1 MNHNS and CDR2 SASEGT. V shed 3 bases and J shed 2 bases, with 7 bases lying between them. The CDR3 is 13 amino acids. The CDR3 loop reads CASSELLNYGYTF. The CDR3, as DNA: TGTGCCAGCAGTGAGTTATTGAACTATGGCTACACCTTC.

This chain connects TRBV6-2 or TRBV6-3 to TRBJ2-3, with D maybe TRBD2 (6 bases). The CDR3 has 17 amino acids. Trimming shortened V by 3 bases and J by 3 bases, and 19 bases separated the two germline ends. Germline values: CDR1 MNHEY, CDR2 SVGEGT. Here the CDR3 reads CASSYARPGEGTDTQYF. CDR3 nucleotide sequence: TGTGCCAGCAGTTATGCTCGTCCGGGAGAAGGGACAGATACGCAGTATTTT.

The chain has TRBV24-1 and TRBJ2-4, with D maybe TRBD2 (5 bases). CDR3 length: 13 residues. Trimming took off 5 bases at V and 3 bases at J, with 7 bases between the two ends. Germline CDR1 KGHDR, CDR2 SFDVKD. CDR3 DNA sequence: TGTGCCACCAGTGCCGGGGACAAAAACATTCAGTACTTC. Protein: CATSAGDKNIQYF.

The chain has TRBV9 and TRBJ2-3, with D perhaps TRBD1 or TRBD2 (5 bases each). V was trimmed by 5 bases and J by 6 bases, leaving 22 bases between them. The V gene's germline CDR1 is SGDLS and CDR2 YYNGEE. This CDR3 is built from 16 residues. This chain's CDR3 is CASSQPTQGRRDTQYF. In nucleotides, the CDR3 is TGTGCCAGCAGTCAACCGACCCAGGGACGACGGGATACGCAGTATTTT.

V usage is TRBV7-8 and J usage is TRBJ2-2; no clear D gene. Trimming pared 2 bases from V and 7 bases from J, leaving 5 bases between. The CDR3 contains 12 residues. Germline CDR1 is SGHVS and CDR2 is FQNEAQ. CDR3 amino acids: CASSLQVGELFF. CDR3 nucleotide sequence: TGTGCCAGCAGCTTACAAGTCGGGGAGCTGTTTTTT.

The gene calls are TRBV9 and TRBJ1-3; D is ambiguous. CDR3 size: 16 residues. Germline CDR1 SGDLS, CDR2 YYNGEE. V lost 4 bases and J lost 2, with 16 bases in between. CDR3 amino acids: CASSRSPGETGNTIYF. The CDR3 region has the DNA TGTGCCAGCAGCCGATCACCGGGCGAAACTGGAAACACCATATATTTT.

This rearrangement joins TRBV6-5 to TRBJ2-1; 11 bases map to TRBD2. CDR1 MNHEY and CDR2 SVGAGI come from the germline V gene. The CDR3 length is 14 residues. V lost 7 bases to trimming and J lost 8 bases; unmatched junction nucleotides: 7. CDR3 protein: CASIRLAGGDEQFF. CDR3 coding DNA: TGTGCCAGCATTCGGCTAGCGGGGGGCGATGAGCAGTTCTTC.

The CDR3 DNA follows: TGTGCCAGCAGTTTAAGGGATACGCAGTATTTT. Translating it yields CASSLRDTQYF. This rearrangement joins TRBV28 to TRBJ2-3, with no clear D. Trimming stripped 2 bases from V and 6 bases from J, with 3 bases between. Germline CDR1 and CDR2: MDHEN and SYDVKM. This CDR3 has 11 amino acids.